The text below deals with one T cell receptor (beta chain). Its antigen is unknown. This entry belongs to a study of T cells expressing NK-cell markers. Overall study context: The TCR beta repertoires were obtained from sorted CD3+CD56+NKG2C+, CD3+CD56+NKG2C- and CD3+CD56-NKG2C+ T cells. Findings and caveats of the study: Clones of NKG2C+ T cells that had expanded were of unclear HCMV specificity. Dominant NKG2C+ clonotypes made up roughly 1.0-7.5% of CD8+ T cells in roughly 6 donors.

Following a re-call of the 5' RACE reads, TCRdb has one entry per CDR3 protein and lacks DNA. In total, the table holds roughly 280,000 distinct CDR3 sequences. The CDR3 loop spans 14 amino acids. What was sequenced was blood T cells: a sorted CD56 or NKG2C T cell subset, CD4+ or CD8+ T cells, or bulk PBMC T cells (not recorded which). The TCR was taken from a man younger than 30 in good health. The J gene is TRBJ2-1, the V gene TRBV12-3 or TRBV12-4; TCRdb's D call, TRBD1, is unchecked because there is no DNA. This CDR3 is CASSRAPTANEQFF.